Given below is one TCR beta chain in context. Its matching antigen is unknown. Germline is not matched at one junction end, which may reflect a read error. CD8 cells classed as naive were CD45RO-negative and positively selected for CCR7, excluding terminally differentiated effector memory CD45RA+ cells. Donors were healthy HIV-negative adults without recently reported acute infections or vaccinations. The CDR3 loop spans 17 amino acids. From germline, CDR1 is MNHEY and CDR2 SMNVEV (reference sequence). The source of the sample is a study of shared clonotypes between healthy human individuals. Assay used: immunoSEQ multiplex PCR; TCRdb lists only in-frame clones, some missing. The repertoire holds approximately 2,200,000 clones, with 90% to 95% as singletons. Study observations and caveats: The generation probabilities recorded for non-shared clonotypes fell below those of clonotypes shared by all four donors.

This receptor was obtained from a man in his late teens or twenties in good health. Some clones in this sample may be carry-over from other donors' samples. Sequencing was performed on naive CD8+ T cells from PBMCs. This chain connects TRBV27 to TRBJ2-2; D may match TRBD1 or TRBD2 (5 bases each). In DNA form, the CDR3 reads TGTGCCAGCAGTTTATACGGGGCAGATGTGAACTCCGGGGAGCTGTTTTTT. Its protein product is CASSLYGADVNSGELFF.